This record looks at one T cell receptor (beta chain) sequence and its context. This entry comes from a study of blood T cell repertoires in COVID-19. Germline V gene sequence: CDR1 MDHEN, CDR2 SYDVKM. V dropped 2 bases and J dropped 7 bases, with 9 bases sitting between them. This CDR3 region has 13 residues. In the original processing: Researchers report that nucleated cell counts were estimated from reference gene primer amplification. TCRdb keeps only in-frame clones here, not all; method: immunoSEQ multiplex PCR. Clone size and V and J calls were adopted from that table, with D and trimming inferred from the DNA. The sample contains about 75,000 clones, around 72% of which appear only once.

The sequencing sample was made of peripheral blood. The V call is TRBV28, the J call TRBJ2-1; tentatively, D is TRBD2 (6 bases). The receptor was isolated from a human donor with acute or convalescent COVID-19. The donor label of this sample is uncertain. The CDR3 loop is CASSLGSGNEQFF. The DNA for the CDR3 is TGTGCCAGCAGTTTAGGGAGCGGGAATGAGCAGTTCTTC.